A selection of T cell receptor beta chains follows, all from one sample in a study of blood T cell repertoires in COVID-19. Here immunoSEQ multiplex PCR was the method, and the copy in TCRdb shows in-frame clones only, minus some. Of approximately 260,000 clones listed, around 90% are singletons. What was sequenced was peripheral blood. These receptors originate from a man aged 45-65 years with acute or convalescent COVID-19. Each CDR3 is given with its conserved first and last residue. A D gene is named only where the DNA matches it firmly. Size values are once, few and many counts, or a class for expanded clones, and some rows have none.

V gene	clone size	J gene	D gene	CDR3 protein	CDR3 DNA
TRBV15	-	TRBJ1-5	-	CATSRAGQSNQPQHF	TGTGCCACCAGCAGAGCAGGACAGTCGAATCAGCCCCAGCATTTT
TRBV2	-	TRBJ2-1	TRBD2	CATPVGGTYNEQFF	TGTGCCACCCCGGTGGGGGGGACCTACAATGAGCAGTTCTTC
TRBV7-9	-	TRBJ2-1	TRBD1	CASRRAGGTRNEQFF	TGTGCCAGCAGGCGCGCAGGGGGCACGCGGAATGAGCAGTTCTTC
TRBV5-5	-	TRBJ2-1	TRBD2	CASSWAPSGGYNEQFF	TGTGCCAGCAGCTGGGCACCTAGCGGGGGCTACAATGAGCAGTTCTTC
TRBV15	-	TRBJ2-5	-	CATSRDRWTQYF	TGTGCCACCAGCAGAGATAGATGGACCCAGTACTTC
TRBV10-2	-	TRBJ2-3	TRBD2	CASSEFLAGVGDTQYF	TGCGCCAGCAGTGAGTTCTTAGCGGGGGTGGGAGATACGCAGTATTTT
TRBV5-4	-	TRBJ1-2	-	CASSLGTVPYGYTF	TGTGCCAGCAGCTTGGGGACAGTTCCCTATGGCTACACCTTC
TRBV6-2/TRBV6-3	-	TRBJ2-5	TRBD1	CASSPPGQGRETQYF	TGTGCCAGCAGTCCCCCCGGACAGGGAAGAGAGACCCAGTACTTC
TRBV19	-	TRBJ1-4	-	CASSIPPEGYYEKLFF	TGTGCCAGTAGTATCCCCCCGGAGGGTTATTATGAAAAACTGTTTTTT
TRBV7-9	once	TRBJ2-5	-	CASSPTSQETQYF	TGTGCCAGCAGCCCCACAAGTCAAGAGACCCAGTACTTC
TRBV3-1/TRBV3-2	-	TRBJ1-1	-	CASSRGGMNTEAFF	TGTGCCAGCAGCCGCGGGGGGATGAACACTGAAGCTTTCTTT
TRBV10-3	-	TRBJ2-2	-	CAISESEVPNTGELFF	TGTGCCATCAGTGAGTCTGAGGTTCCGAACACCGGGGAGCTGTTTTTT
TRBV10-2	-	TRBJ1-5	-	CASNPGTTIGNQPQHF	TGCGCCAGCAATCCCGGGACTACTATTGGCAATCAGCCCCAGCATTTT
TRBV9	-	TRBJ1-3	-	CASSVGGPVNSGNTIYF	TGTGCCAGCAGCGTAGGAGGTCCAGTCAACTCTGGAAACACCATATATTTT
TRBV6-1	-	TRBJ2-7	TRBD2	CASSEVGAGDEQYF	TGTGCCAGCAGTGAAGTCGGGGCGGGGGACGAGCAGTACTTC
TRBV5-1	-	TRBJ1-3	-	CASSFRGPSGNTIYF	TGCGCCAGCAGCTTCAGAGGGCCCTCTGGAAACACCATATATTTT
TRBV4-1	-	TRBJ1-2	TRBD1	CASSHPGTGKGGYGYTF	TGCGCCAGCAGCCACCCCGGGACAGGGAAGGGTGGGTATGGCTACACCTTC
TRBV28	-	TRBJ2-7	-	CASSPGGGVSYEQYF	TGTGCCAGCAGTCCTGGTGGAGGGGTCTCCTACGAGCAGTACTTC
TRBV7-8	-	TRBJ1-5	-	CASSLEIVSRDFNQPQHF	TGTGCCAGCAGCTTAGAAATCGTAAGCAGAGACTTCAATCAGCCCCAGCATTTT
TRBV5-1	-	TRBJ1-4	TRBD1	CASSIQGDRGDEKLFF	TGCGCCAGCAGCATCCAAGGGGACAGGGGTGATGAAAAACTGTTTTTT
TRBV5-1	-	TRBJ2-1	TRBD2	CASSLTSGGGNEQFF	TGCGCCAGCAGCTTGACTAGCGGGGGGGGCAATGAGCAGTTCTTC
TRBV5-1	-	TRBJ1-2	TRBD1	CASSLGTGANYGYTF	TGCGCCAGCAGCTTGGGGACAGGGGCTAACTATGGCTACACCTTC
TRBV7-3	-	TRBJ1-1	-	CASSSQGNTEAFF	TGTGCCAGCAGCTCACAGGGGAACACTGAAGCTTTCTTT
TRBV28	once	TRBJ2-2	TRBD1	CASSLGTADVGELFF	TGTGCCAGCAGTTTAGGGACAGCGGATGTAGGGGAGCTGTTTTTT
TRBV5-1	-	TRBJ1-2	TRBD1	CASSLAITGGTDYGYTF	TGCGCCAGCAGCTTGGCAATCACAGGGGGAACCGACTATGGCTACACCTTC
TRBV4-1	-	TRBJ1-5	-	CASSPNDYSNQPQHF	TGCGCCAGCAGCCCTAATGATTATAGCAATCAGCCCCAGCATTTT
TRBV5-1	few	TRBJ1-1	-	CASSLAQGSTEAFF	TGCGCCAGCAGCTTGGCGCAGGGAAGCACTGAAGCTTTCTTT
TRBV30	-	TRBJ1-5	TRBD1	CAWSVEGASRHF	TGTGCCTGGAGTGTGGAGGGGGCTTCCCGGCATTTT
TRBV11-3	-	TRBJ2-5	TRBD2	CASSPGLAGHGETQYF	TGTGCCAGCAGCCCGGGACTAGCGGGGCACGGAGAGACCCAGTACTTC
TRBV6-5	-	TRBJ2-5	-	CASSYSAGRQETQYF	TGTGCCAGCAGTTACTCGGCAGGGAGGCAAGAGACCCAGTACTTC
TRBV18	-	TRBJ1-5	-	CASSPLPTDQPQHF	TGTGCCAGCTCACCACTCCCGACTGACCAGCCCCAGCATTTT
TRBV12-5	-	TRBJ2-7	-	CASGLDITRNEQYF	TGTGCTAGTGGTTTGGACATTACCAGGAACGAGCAGTACTTC
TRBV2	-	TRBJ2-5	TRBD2	CASGPGLAETQYF	TGTGCCAGCGGGCCGGGACTAGCGGAGACCCAGTACTTC
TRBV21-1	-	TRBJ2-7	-	CASSKGRQGQAYEQYF	TGTGCCAGCAGCAAAGGTAGACAGGGCCAGGCCTACGAGCAGTACTTC
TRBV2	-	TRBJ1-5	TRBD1	CASSGDRFMGRSNQPQHF	TGTGCCAGCAGTGGGGACAGGTTCATGGGACGGAGCAATCAGCCCCAGCATTTT
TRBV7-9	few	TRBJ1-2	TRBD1	CASSSDRGAYGYTF	TGTGCCAGCAGCTCCGACAGGGGAGCCTATGGCTACACCTTC
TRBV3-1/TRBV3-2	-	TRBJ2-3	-	CASSPLPRDTQYF	TGTGCCAGCAGCCCCCTCCCCCGGGATACGCAGTATTTT
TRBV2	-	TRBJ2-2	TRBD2	CASSVSSGGASTGELFF	TGTGCCAGCAGTGTTTCTAGCGGGGGGGCCAGCACCGGGGAGCTGTTTTTT
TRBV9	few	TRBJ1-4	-	CASSVYSRTNEKLFF	TGTGCCAGCAGCGTATATTCTCGGACTAATGAAAAACTGTTTTTT
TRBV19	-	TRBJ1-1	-	CASNLGDTEAFF	TGTGCCAGTAACCTAGGGGACACTGAAGCTTTCTTT
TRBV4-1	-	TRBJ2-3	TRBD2	CASSQDGPSGRDTQYF	TGCGCCAGCAGCCAGGACGGGCCTAGCGGTCGAGATACGCAGTATTTT
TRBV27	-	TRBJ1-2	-	CASSLYGLGDYGYTF	TGTGCCAGCAGTTTATATGGACTTGGAGATTATGGCTACACCTTC
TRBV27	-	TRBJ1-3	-	CASSGHGNTIYF	TGTGCCAGCTCAGGGCACGGAAACACCATATATTTT
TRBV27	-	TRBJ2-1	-	CASGSGGSYNEQFF	TGTGCCAGTGGATCAGGGGGGTCCTACAATGAGCAGTTCTTC
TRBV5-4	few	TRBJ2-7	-	CASSSQGYEQYF	TGTGCCAGCAGCTCCCAGGGCTACGAGCAGTACTTC
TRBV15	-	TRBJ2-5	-	CATSRDPGGETQYF	TGTGCCACCAGCAGAGATCCAGGCGGGGAGACCCAGTACTTC
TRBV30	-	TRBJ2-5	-	CAWSRREATQYF	TGTGCCTGGAGTCGGAGGGAGGCGACCCAGTACTTC
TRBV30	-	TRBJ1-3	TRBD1	CAWDSSGNTIYF	TGTGCGTGGGACAGCTCTGGAAACACCATATATTTT
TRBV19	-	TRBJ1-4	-	CASRGDWTLSEKLFF	TGTGCCAGTAGGGGGGACTGGACCCTCAGTGAAAAACTGTTTTTT
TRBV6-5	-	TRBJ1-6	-	CASSSQGPRSPLHF	TGTGCCAGCAGTTCGCAGGGCCCCCGTTCACCCCTCCACTTT
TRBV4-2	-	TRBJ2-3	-	CASSQVRGGAGGTDTQYF	TGTGCCAGCAGCCAAGTGAGGGGCGGGGCCGGGGGCACAGATACGCAGTATTTT
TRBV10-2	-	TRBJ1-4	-	CASTGGGSTNEKLFF	TGCGCCAGCACCGGGGGAGGGTCAACTAATGAAAAACTGTTTTTT
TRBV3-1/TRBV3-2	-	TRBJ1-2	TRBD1	CASSRGTGDGYTF	TGTGCCAGCAGCCGAGGGACAGGGGACGGCTACACCTTC